This TCR beta chain was documented in a study of T and B cells in COVID-19 patients. The germline V and J ends were trimmed by 2 bases and 4 bases, with 26 bases remaining between them. This CDR3 contains 19 residues. The germline V gene encodes CDR1 LNHNV and CDR2 YYDKDF (reference sequence). Blood genomic DNA input for TRB amplification was 250-500 ng. Remarks on this clonotype: Its specificity is unknown.

General study results and limits: At recovery TRB diversity and richness exceeded healthy donors, after highly clonal active COVID-19 repertoires. Patients with COVID-19 reportedly showed strongly skewed T cell receptor beta variable and joining gene usage. Few blood samples existed from mildly ill patients during symptoms or early in severe cases.

TRB rearrangements were amplified by multiplex PCR with BIOMED2 TRB-A/B primers. MiXCR, run by TCRdb on the multiplex PCR reads, gives a single entry per CDR3 protein. The data contain over 15,000 distinct CDR3 sequences, approximately 37% of them singletons. The V gene is TRBV15, the J gene TRBJ1-1, with D perhaps TRBD1 (5 bases). The source is a human donor with active COVID-19. The sequencing sample was made of blood. In DNA form, the CDR3 reads TGTGCCACCAGCAGACTAGGGGATGGGAGGGGAAGACAGACCACTGAAGCTTTCTTT. As protein: CATSRLGDGRGRQTTEAFF.